These 25 T cell receptor beta chains came from one sample sequenced in a study of shared clonotypes between healthy human individuals (dated by TCRdb to the early 2020s). Libraries came from the immunoSEQ multiplex PCR assay. The source is immuneACCESS, and TCRdb retained only in-frame sequences with V and J called. Part of the clones is not carried over; for the studies checked, unresolved V genes explain less than half of this, and the remainder is unexplained. The sample has more than 2,000,000 clones on record, approximately 94% of them singletons. In total, the top ten clones hold over 0.12% of the sample. Sequencing used naive CD4+ T cells sorted from blood. Per the publication, the cell subset or site label means: CD45RA+ positively selected. Source of these receptors: a man aged 18-30 years in good health.

This clone turned up a few times. Other DNA variants within this sample encode the same CDR3. The genes are TRBV6-1 and TRBJ1-1; D perhaps matches TRBD1 (6 bases). V was clipped by 2 bases and J by 4 bases, with 8 bases between them. The CDR3 is made up of 13 amino acids. Germline lookup yields CDR1 MNHNS and CDR2 SASEGT. As DNA, the CDR3 is TGTGCCAGCAGTGAACAGGGGATCACTGAAGCTTTCTTT. It yields the protein CASSEQGITEAFF.

This clone showed up just once. The V and J genes are TRBV30 and TRBJ1-6; D ambiguous. CDR3 length: 14 amino acids. Germline V gene data show CDR1 as GTSNPN and CDR2 as SVGIG (reference sequence). V was pared by 1 base and J by 13 bases, with 17 bases between. CDR3 DNA sequence: TGTGCCTGGAGTGGTAGGATTTCGGTTGGGCCCCTCCACTTT. This translates into CAWSGRISVGPLHF.

The CDR3 sequence: CASSWLDRAGTGELFF. CDR3 nucleotides: TGTGCCAGCAGCTGGCTCGACAGGGCTGGCACCGGGGAGCTGTTTTTT. V usage is TRBV5-6 and J usage is TRBJ2-2, with 7 bases matching TRBD1. The CDR3 is 16 residues long. Germline CDR1 is SGHDT and CDR2 is YYEEEE. Trimming cost V 3 bases and J 4 bases; bases outside gene matches: 9.

The gene calls are TRBV4-1 and TRBJ1-4; 8 nucleotides match TRBD1. J lost 2 bases, V lost 4 bases, and 3 bases had no gene match. Germline values: CDR1 MGHRA, CDR2 YSYEKL. The CDR3 consists of 15 residues. As DNA, the CDR3 is TGCGCCAGCAGCCCTTGGACAGGGACTAATGAAAAACTGTTTTTT. Encoded protein: CASSPWTGTNEKLFF.

The rearrangement joins TRBV4-2 to TRBJ1-2; possible D gene TRBD1, 5 bases. Looked up from germline, CDR1 is LGHNA and CDR2 is YNFKEQ. Trimming removed 1 base at V and 4 bases at J, with 13 bases between. This CDR3 spans 15 amino acids. The CDR3 DNA reads as TGTGCCAGCAGCCAAGGAGGCTCCGGGACCTATGGCTACACCTTC. Translation: CASSQGGSGTYGYTF.

The chain has TRBV30 and TRBJ2-4; D may be TRBD2 (5 bases). The V and J ends lost 0 bases and 6 bases respectively, with 9 bases between them. The CDR3 loop spans 13 amino acids. Looked up from germline, CDR1 is GTSNPN and CDR2 is SVGIG (reference sequence). As DNA, the CDR3 is TGTGCCTGGAGTGTACGGGGTGGAAACATTCAGTACTTC. Translation gives CAWSVRGGNIQYF.

This clone was counted a single time. This chain joins TRBV10-2 and TRBJ2-5; 11 bases fit TRBD2. The CDR3 loop spans 16 amino acids. With 2 bases clipped from V and 4 bases from J, the junction kept 6 bases outside the gene matches. Germline V gene sequence: CDR1 WSHSY, CDR2 SAAADI. CDR3 in amino acids: CASSEARLAGGETQYF. The CDR3 nucleotides are TGCGCCAGCAGTGAGGCTCGGCTAGCGGGGGGAGAGACCCAGTACTTC.

The rearrangement joins TRBV4-1 to TRBJ2-3; D gene unclear. Germline-derived CDR1 and CDR2 are MGHRA and YSYEKL. The CDR3 is 14 amino acids. Trimming pared 10 bases from V and 3 bases from J, leaving 17 bases between. The CDR3 region has the DNA TGCGCCAACCCGGGCCCTCTTCTGACAGATACGCAGTATTTT. Its protein product is CANPGPLLTDTQYF.

This clone appeared many times. This chain uses TRBV29-1 with TRBJ2-7; 7 nucleotides match TRBD1. The CDR3 loop spans 16 amino acids. Germline trimming cut 1 base from V and 0 bases from J; bases unmatched to any gene: 9. The germline gives CDR1 SQVTM, CDR2 ANQGSEA. DNA for the CDR3: TGCAGCGTTGAAGCCAGGGGGTGGGGGAGCTCCTACGAGCAGTACTTC. Residues: CSVEARGWGSSYEQYF.

This sequence joins TRBV7-9 and TRBJ1-2; 7 bases agree with TRBD1. Looked up from germline, CDR1 is SEHNR and CDR2 is FQNEAQ (reference sequence). CDR3 length equals 13 residues. V gave up 7 bases and J gave up 6 bases; unmatched junction bases: 8. The CDR3 region has the DNA TGTGCCAGCATCAAGGGGACAGCAAATGGCTACACCTTC. Translation gives CASIKGTANGYTF.

The chain carries TRBV6-1 and TRBJ2-7; tentatively, D is TRBD1 or TRBD2 (5 bases each). CDR3 length equals 15 residues. Germline V gene lookup returns CDR1 MNHNS and CDR2 SASEGT. V was trimmed by 1 base and J by 6 bases, leaving 16 bases between them. The CDR3 DNA is TGTGCCAGCAGTGAAGGGGGGACGAGGTCCGGCGAGCAGTACTTC. Amino acids: CASSEGGTRSGEQYF.

V gene TRBV6-5 combines with J gene TRBJ2-1; D not resolved. V lost 5 bases and J 7 bases, leaving 15 bases between the germline ends. This CDR3 has 14 amino acids. Germline loops: CDR1 MNHEY, CDR2 SVGAGI. The CDR3 sequence is CASSNRAVGNEQFF. DNA for the CDR3: TGTGCCAGCAGTAACCGGGCCGTGGGGAATGAGCAGTTCTTC.

This clone was detected once. The rearrangement joins TRBV18 to TRBJ2-7, with 9 bases aligning to TRBD1. V dropped 5 bases and J dropped 2; count of bases not matched to a gene: 10. There are 16 residues in the CDR3. Looked up from germline, CDR1 is KGHSH and CDR2 is LQKENI. CDR3 sequence: CASSSPQGAGPYEQYF. CDR3 bases: TGTGCCAGCTCATCTCCACAGGGGGCAGGCCCCTACGAGCAGTACTTC.

The genes are TRBV6-6 and TRBJ2-2; maybe TRBD2 (6 bases). The CDR3 has 15 residues. The V end lost 6 bases, the J end lost 0 bases, and 11 bases lay between the germline ends. CDR1 and CDR2 (germline): MNHNY, SVGAGI (reference sequence). The CDR3 DNA sequence: TGTGCCAGCAGACTAGGGACTGCGAACACCGGGGAGCTGTTTTTT. Residues: CASRLGTANTGELFF.

The chain links TRBV18 to TRBJ2-7; the D gene is possibly TRBD1 (6 bases). Germline V gene lookup returns CDR1 KGHSH and CDR2 LQKENI. Deletions cut 2 bases from V and 7 bases from J, with 15 bases between. The CDR3 contains 14 residues. CDR3 region: CASSPTTGTGEQYF. CDR3 sequence (DNA): TGTGCCAGCTCACCAACCACAGGGACGGGGGAGCAGTACTTC.

V is TRBV2 and J is TRBJ2-5, with D tentatively TRBD1 (5 bases). Trimming took 6 bases from V and 4 from J, leaving 15 bases between them. Germline CDR1 reads SNHLY; CDR2 reads FYNNEI. The CDR3 is made up of 14 amino acids. This CDR3 is CASRARVPTETQYF. CDR3 sequence (DNA): TGTGCCAGCAGGGCCAGGGTACCAACAGAGACCCAGTACTTC.

The chain has TRBV2 and TRBJ2-2; 9 bases line up with TRBD2. The V segment lost 1 base and the J segment 1 base; nucleotides outside the gene matches: 1. The V gene's germline CDR1 is SNHLY and CDR2 FYNNEI. The CDR3 is made up of 16 amino acids. CDR3 in amino acids: CASSEGSGGNTGELFF. The CDR3 nucleotides read TGTGCCAGCAGTGAAGGTAGCGGGGGGAACACCGGGGAGCTGTTTTTT.

V is TRBV19 and J is TRBJ2-1; a weak D match, TRBD1 (6 bases). Germline V gene lookup returns CDR1 LNHDA and CDR2 SQIVND (reference sequence). The CDR3 is 14 residues long. The V gene lost 3 bases and the J gene lost 5 bases, with 11 bases spanning the gap. The CDR3 DNA reads TGTGCCAGTAGTATCAGGGGCCTTAACAATGAGCAGTTCTTC. Encoded protein: CASSIRGLNNEQFF.

V is TRBV5-6 and J is TRBJ2-2; D gene unclear. The CDR3 runs 18 residues. The V end was cut by 0 bases, the J end by 0 bases, with 15 bases between. Germline V gives CDR1 SGHDT, CDR2 YYEEEE. The chain's CDR3 is CASSLEGLVTANTGELFF. The CDR3 coding sequence is TGTGCCAGCAGCTTGGAGGGTTTAGTAACCGCGAACACCGGGGAGCTGTTTTTT.

For this clone: The identical CDR3 is also encoded by other nucleotide sequences in the sample. The CDR3 sequence: CASSPRAYGYTF. CDR3 nucleotide sequence: TGTGCCAGCAGTCCCCGGGCGTATGGCTACACCTTC. The rearrangement links TRBV28 to TRBJ1-2; D ambiguous. This CDR3 spans 12 amino acids. CDR1 and CDR2 from the germline V gene are MDHEN and SYDVKM. V dropped 5 bases and J dropped 5 bases, with 9 bases sitting between them.

About this clone itself: This sample also contains other DNA sequences that code for the same CDR3. The rearrangement uses TRBV5-1 and TRBJ1-1; possible D gene TRBD1, 5 bases. Trimming removed 3 bases at V and 1 base at J, with 10 bases between. Germline V gene sequence: CDR1 SGHRS, CDR2 YFSETQ. The CDR3 spans 14 residues. The CDR3 DNA sequence: TGCGCCAGCAGCTCGGGACCGGGGAACACTGAAGCTTTCTTT. Protein sequence: CASSSGPGNTEAFF.

The chain recombines TRBV7-9 with TRBJ2-1, with unresolved D. Germline loops: CDR1 SEHNR, CDR2 FQNEAQ (reference sequence). Deletions cut 3 bases from V and 1 base from J, with 10 bases between. CDR3 length: 15 amino acids. The CDR3 sequence: CASSFLGPSYNEQFF. DNA for the CDR3: TGTGCCAGCAGCTTTCTCGGGCCATCCTACAATGAGCAGTTCTTC.

This chain connects TRBV7-8 to TRBJ2-2, with D perhaps matching TRBD1 or TRBD2 (6 bases each). Per the germline V gene, CDR1 is SGHVS and CDR2 is FQNEAQ. The V end lost 3 bases, the J end lost 0 bases, and 26 bases lay between the germline ends. This CDR3 is built from 21 residues. CDR3 loop: CASSFLGGRQRGNTNTGELFF. The CDR3 DNA reads TGTGCCAGCAGCTTCCTAGGGGGGAGGCAAAGGGGAAATACGAACACCGGGGAGCTGTTTTTT.

This chain connects TRBV1 to TRBJ1-1; the DNA was not used to check the table's D call, TRBD1. TRBV1 is a listed pseudogene. CDR3 length: 21 amino acids. The CDR3 DNA reads TGCACCAGCAGCCAAGCCTTCCTACCTTACAGGGGGCTCCAAGTGAACACTGAAGCTTTCTTT. This codes for CTSSQAFLPYRGLQVNTEAFF.

This sequence joins TRBV6-6 and TRBJ1-5; 7 bases line up with TRBD1. V lost 4 bases to trimming and J lost 5 bases; unmatched junction nucleotides: 5. There are 14 residues in the CDR3. The germline gives CDR1 MNHNY, CDR2 SVGAGI (reference sequence). The CDR3 nucleotides read TGTGCCAGCAGTTCGGCCCAGGGGGATCAGCCCCAGCATTTT. Protein sequence: CASSSAQGDQPQHF.